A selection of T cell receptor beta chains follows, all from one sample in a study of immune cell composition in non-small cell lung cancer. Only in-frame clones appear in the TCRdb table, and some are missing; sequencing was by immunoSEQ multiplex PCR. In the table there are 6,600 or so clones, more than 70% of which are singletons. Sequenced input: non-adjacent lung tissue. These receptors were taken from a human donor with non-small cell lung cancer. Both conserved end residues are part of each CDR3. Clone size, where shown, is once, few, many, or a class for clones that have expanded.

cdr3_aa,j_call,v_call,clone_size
CASSPGRGSYNEQFF,TRBJ2-1,TRBV11-3,once
CASSLRDRGHGYTF,TRBJ1-2,TRBV5-4,.
CASSLRTSGYNEQFF,TRBJ2-1,TRBV5-1,.
CASSGRGLSPHNEQFF,TRBJ2-1,TRBV9,.
CASSSRSTGPSDEQFF,TRBJ2-1,TRBV7-9,few
CASSQETGFVEQYF,TRBJ2-7,TRBV4-3,once
CASSEALRGTREYF,TRBJ2-7,TRBV6-1,.
CASSYSPGNSPLHF,TRBJ1-6,TRBV6-5,few
CASAGTGGGEQFF,TRBJ2-1,TRBV6-1,.
CASSPRLATTYEQYF,TRBJ2-7,TRBV5-6,.
CASGLETSGGIEPFSYNEQFF,TRBJ2-1,TRBV12-5,few
CASSLWGGGEQFF,TRBJ2-1,TRBV13,.
CASSVAPLPSEQYF,TRBJ2-7,TRBV9,.
CASSQDGDDRGPVNSPLHF,TRBJ1-6,TRBV4-3,few
CASRSQGAALEQYF,TRBJ2-7,TRBV5-1,.
CASSGSGLSSSEQYF,TRBJ2-7,TRBV9,.
CAARQGGKTQYF,TRBJ2-5,TRBV28,.
CASSSTGAQYF,TRBJ2-3,TRBV6-5,.
CASSPGGQAYQETQYF,TRBJ2-5,TRBV5-1,.
CASSQGNYGYTF,TRBJ1-2,TRBV6-5,.
CASSLGSTEAFF,TRBJ1-1,TRBV5-1,few
CASSPRQGGNTEAFF,TRBJ1-1,TRBV9,few
CASSLTGQAGNQPQHF,TRBJ1-5,TRBV28,.
CASSLADNEQFF,TRBJ2-1,TRBV11-3,.
CASSVGRRQGALETQYF,TRBJ2-5,TRBV9,once
CASIRTPRTSSAKNIQYF,TRBJ2-4,TRBV5-1,few
CASSRGLAGTTDTQYF,TRBJ2-3,TRBV4-1,.
CASSVEAGTEAFF,TRBJ1-1,TRBV9,once
CASSQGLGTVIRNEQFF,TRBJ2-1,TRBV14,.
CASSQGQEFYEQYF,TRBJ2-7,TRBV5-1,.
CASSYSRNRGTQYF,TRBJ2-3,TRBV6-6,.
CAWTRQNYSPLHF,TRBJ1-6,TRBV30,.
CAISEQGNTEAFF,TRBJ1-1,TRBV10-3,.
CASSYSRSSSGNTIYF,TRBJ1-3,TRBV6-5,.
CASSFYASSDGYNEQFF,TRBJ2-1,TRBV5-5,.
CASSLAGLAGVDTQYF,TRBJ2-3,TRBV5-1,.
CASSIENPGLLFRDEQFF,TRBJ2-1,TRBV19,.
CASRRGGTGELFF,TRBJ2-2,TRBV28,.
CASSPTGGKYEQYF,TRBJ2-7,TRBV5-4,.
CASSEDRAPSYEQYF,TRBJ2-7,TRBV6-1,.